One and the same sample provided the 2 T cell receptor beta chains below, sequenced in a study of shared clonotypes between healthy human individuals. Clones were sequenced by immunoSEQ multiplex PCR, and TCRdb holds only the in-frame ones, with some missing. The sample has about 1,900,000 clones; about 95% are singletons. Cells designated naive CD8 were CD45RO-negative and were positively selected for CCR7, with terminally differentiated effector memory CD45RA+ cells excluded. Sequences were obtained from naive CD8+ T cells sorted from blood. All receptors come from a man between 18 and 35 years old in good health.

The chain employs TRBV9 and TRBJ1-1, with TRBD1 matching 7 bases. The CDR3 spans 15 residues. The germline V gene encodes CDR1 SGDLS and CDR2 YYNGEE. V shed 4 bases, J shed 5 bases, and the junction held 11 bases outside the gene matches. CDR3 residues: CASSLHYRGGTEAFF. The DNA of the CDR3 is TGTGCCAGCAGCCTTCACTACAGGGGTGGAACTGAAGCTTTCTTT.

This sequence joins TRBV19 and TRBJ1-1; 9 nucleotides line up with TRBD1. The CDR3 spans 13 residues. Germline values: CDR1 LNHDA, CDR2 SQIVND (reference sequence). V dropped 3 bases and J dropped 6; count of bases not matched to a gene: 2. CDR3 in DNA: TGTGCCAGTAGTATGGGACAGGGCGCTGAAGCTTTCTTT. As protein: CASSMGQGAEAFF.